This T cell receptor beta chain was profiled in a study of blood T cell repertoires in COVID-19. At the level of the study: The samples span acute and convalescent COVID-19 from the United States, Italy and Spain. T cells, B-cell-depleted T cells, or PBMCs provided the cDNA or gDNA that served as material.

This clone appeared a few times. Per the study methods: The authors estimated nucleated cell counts from reference gene primer amplification. Using immunoSEQ multiplex PCR, the repertoire was profiled, and TCRdb retains in-frame clones only, with some absent. The DNA was the basis for D and trimming; V, J and clone size are from that table. The sample comprises about 280,000 clones, 80% to 90% of which are singletons, and approximately 4.6% rests with the top ten. From germline, CDR1 is SNHLY and CDR2 FYNNEI. Between the trimmed V and J ends, which lost 6 bases and 6 bases, there was a span of 12 bases. The CDR3 sequence is 13 residues long.

The clonotype originates from a man aged 35 to 55 with acute or convalescent COVID-19. The gene calls are TRBV2 and TRBJ1-5; a possible D gene is TRBD1 (6 bases). The sequencing sample was made of peripheral blood. CDR3 DNA: TGTGCCAGCAGCCAGGGGAGCGGTCAGCCCCAGCATTTT. Protein: CASSQGSGQPQHF.